This T cell receptor (beta chain) was identified during a study of PD-1 blockade in classical Hodgkin lymphoma. Overall study context: Every 2 weeks, patients had 3 mg/kg nivolumab intravenously. General observations from the study: It was reported that newly diagnosed patients had less baseline TCR diversity than healthy donors. TCR diversity in CD4+, not CD8+, cells rose significantly by C4D1.

Exposure to brentuximab vedotin varied, and each patient had relapsed following autologous stem cell transplantation. Best outcomes ranged across complete response, partial response and progressive disease. The protocol was immunoSEQ multiplex PCR, while the TCRdb copy is restricted to in-frame clones and leaves out a portion. This sample has about 100,000 clones, with about 89% found just once. Remarks on this clone: Its antigen is unknown.

The sequence was collected from a human donor with classical Hodgkin lymphoma. This specimen was peripheral blood mononuclear cells (PBMCs), taken before the second cycle of nivolumab.

CDR3 bases: TGTGCCAGCAGCTCCGGGACAGGGGCACCGACGAGCAATCAGCCCCAGCATTTT. It yields the protein CASSSGTGAPTSNQPQHF. The V gene is TRBV7-6, the J gene TRBJ1-5; 10 positions match TRBD1. Trimming took 4 bases from V and 1 from J; bases not matched to a gene: 10. Germline assignment: CDR1 SGHVS and CDR2 FNYEAQ. This CDR3 is built from 18 residues. Full variable domain (missing parts from reference TRBV7-6 and TRBJ1-5): GAGVSQSPRYKVTKRGQDVALRCDPISGHVSLYWYRQALGQGPEFLTYFNYEAQQDKSGLPNDRFSAERPEGSISTLTIQRTEQRDSAMYRCASSSGTGAPTSNQPQHFGDGTRLSIL.